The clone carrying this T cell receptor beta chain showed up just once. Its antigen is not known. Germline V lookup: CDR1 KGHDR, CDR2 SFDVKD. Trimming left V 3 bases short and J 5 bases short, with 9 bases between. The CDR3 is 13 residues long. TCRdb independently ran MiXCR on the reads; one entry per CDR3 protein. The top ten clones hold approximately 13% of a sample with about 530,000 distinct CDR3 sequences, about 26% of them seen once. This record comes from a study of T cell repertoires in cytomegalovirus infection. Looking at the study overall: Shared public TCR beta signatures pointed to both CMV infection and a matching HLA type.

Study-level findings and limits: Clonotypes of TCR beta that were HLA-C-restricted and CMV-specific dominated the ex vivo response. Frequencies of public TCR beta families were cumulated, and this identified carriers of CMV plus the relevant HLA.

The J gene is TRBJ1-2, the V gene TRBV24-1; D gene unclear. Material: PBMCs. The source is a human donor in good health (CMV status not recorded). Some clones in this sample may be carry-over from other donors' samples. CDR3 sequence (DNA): TGTGCCACCAGTGATCCTAGGGAATATGGCTACACCTTC. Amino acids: CATSDPREYGYTF.